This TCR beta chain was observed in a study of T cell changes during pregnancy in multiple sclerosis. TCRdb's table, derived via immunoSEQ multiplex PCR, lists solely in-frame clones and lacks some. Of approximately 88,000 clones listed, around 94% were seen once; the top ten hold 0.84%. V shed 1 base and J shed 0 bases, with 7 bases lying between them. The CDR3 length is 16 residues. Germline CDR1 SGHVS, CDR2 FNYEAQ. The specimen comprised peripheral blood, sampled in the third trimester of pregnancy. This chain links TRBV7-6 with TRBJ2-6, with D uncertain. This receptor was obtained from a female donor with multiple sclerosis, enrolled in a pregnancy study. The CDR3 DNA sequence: TGTGCCAGCAGCTTAGAAATGAGCTCTGGGGCCAACGTCCTGACTTTC. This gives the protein CASSLEMSSGANVLTF.